The present T cell receptor (beta chain) was sequenced within a study of blood T cells in healthy people across ages. General study results and limits: The CMV status of each donor remained undetermined, and this could have confounded shifts in expanded clonotypes. Naive T cell percentage and TCR beta diversity correlated strongly.

Through a sample-barcoded 5' primer and a J-beta primer mix, a second PCR was run for 7 to 11 cycles. A tag from a template-switch adaptor with 12 random nucleotides marked each cDNA molecule. In TCRdb, the 5' RACE reads were re-called with MiXCR into one record per CDR3 protein. The sample comprises 700,000 to 850,000 distinct CDR3 sequences, around 36% of which are singletons, and 10% to 15% rests with the top ten. J lost 0 bases, V lost 7 bases, and 5 bases had no gene match. The germline gives CDR1 SNHLY, CDR2 FYNNEI. The CDR3 sequence is 15 residues long. About this clonotype: Its antigen is unidentified.

The source material was blood. This receptor was identified in a man aged 18 to 29 in good health. The V and J genes are TRBV2 and TRBJ2-3; 9 positions agree with TRBD1. In DNA, the CDR3 is TGTGCCAGCAACAAGGGACAGGGTAGCACAGATACGCAGTATTTT. Residues: CASNKGQGSTDTQYF.